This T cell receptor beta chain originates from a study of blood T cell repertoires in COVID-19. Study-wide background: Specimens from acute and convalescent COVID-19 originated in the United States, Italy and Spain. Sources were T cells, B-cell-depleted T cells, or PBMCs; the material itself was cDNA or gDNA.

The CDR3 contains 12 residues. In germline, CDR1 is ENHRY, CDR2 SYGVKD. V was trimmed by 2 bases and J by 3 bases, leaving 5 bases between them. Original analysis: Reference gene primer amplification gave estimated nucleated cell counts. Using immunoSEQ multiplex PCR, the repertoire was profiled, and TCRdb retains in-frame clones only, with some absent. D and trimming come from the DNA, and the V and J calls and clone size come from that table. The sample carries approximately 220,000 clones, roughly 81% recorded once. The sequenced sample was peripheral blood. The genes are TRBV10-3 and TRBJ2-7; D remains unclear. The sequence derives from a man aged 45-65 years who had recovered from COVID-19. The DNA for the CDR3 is TGTGCCATCAGTGAGCGGAGCTACGAGCAGTACTTC. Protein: CAISERSYEQYF.